This entry lists 22 T cell receptor beta chains sequenced from one sample in a study of blood T cell repertoires in COVID-19. Here immunoSEQ multiplex PCR was the method, and the copy in TCRdb shows in-frame clones only, minus some. The sample has roughly 190,000 clones, 90% to 95% seen once. Source material: peripheral blood. Source of these receptors: a man younger than 40 with COVID-19, enrolled during active disease.

For this clone: At one boundary the junction diverges from the germline segment, which might be a read error. The chain is built from TRBV12-3 or TRBV12-4 and TRBJ1-2, with TRBD1 matching 7 bases. The CDR3 has 12 amino acids. CDR3 region: CASRRDSHLVSF. CDR3 DNA sequence: TGTGCCAGCAGGAGGGACAGTCACCTCGTGTCCTTC.

The V and J genes are TRBV6-5 and TRBJ1-2; D may be TRBD1 (5 bases). The germline V gene encodes CDR1 MNHEY and CDR2 SVGAGI. There are 15 residues in the CDR3. Between the trimmed V and J ends, which lost 5 bases and 2 bases, there was a span of 15 bases. The CDR3 DNA reads as TGTGCCAGCAGTCAATCTCCAGGGCTCAACTATGGCTACACCTTC. Translated, it gives CASSQSPGLNYGYTF.

The gene calls are TRBV4-1 and TRBJ2-7; the match to TRBD1 covers 10 bases. The CDR3 covers 16 residues. Germline V gene data show CDR1 as MGHRA and CDR2 as YSYEKL. V shed 0 bases, J shed 5 bases, and the junction held 7 bases outside the gene matches. DNA for the CDR3: TGCGCCAGCAGCCAAGATCCAGGGGACAGGGGTCACGAGCAGTACTTC. Translating it yields CASSQDPGDRGHEQYF.

The V call is TRBV30, the J call TRBJ2-3; 8 nucleotides match TRBD1. Germline CDR1 reads GTSNPN; CDR2 reads SVGIG (reference sequence). CDR3 length equals 14 residues. V trimming: 1 base; J trimming: 1 base; junction bases outside the gene matches: 1. CDR3 in DNA: TGTGCCTGGAGTGGGGGACAGGGCACAGATACGCAGTATTTT. Encoded protein: CAWSGGQGTDTQYF.

This chain links TRBV6-5 with TRBJ2-3; maybe TRBD2 (5 bases). This CDR3 spans 13 amino acids. Germline V gene data show CDR1 as MNHEY and CDR2 as SVGAGI. Trimming removed 5 bases at V and 4 bases at J, with 10 bases between. The DNA of the CDR3 is TGTGCCAGCAGTCCATCGGGATCAGATACGCAGTATTTT. This codes for CASSPSGSDTQYF.

The rearrangement joins TRBV4-1 to TRBJ2-1, with 7 bases matching TRBD2. The CDR3 runs to 13 residues. Unmatched junction bases numbered 5, after V lost 3 bases and J lost 9 bases. Germline V lookup: CDR1 MGHRA, CDR2 YSYEKL. The CDR3, as DNA: TGCGCCAGCAGCCACCCTAGCGGATTTGAGCAGTTCTTC. Its translation is CASSHPSGFEQFF.

The J gene is TRBJ2-5, the V gene TRBV10-2; no clear D gene. V gave up 3 bases and J gave up 2 bases, with 16 bases separating them. The CDR3 length is 16 residues. Germline-derived CDR1 and CDR2 are WSHSY and SAAADI. CDR3 protein: CASSEFRLVRQETQYF. The CDR3 coding sequence is TGCGCCAGCAGTGAATTCCGGCTAGTTCGGCAAGAGACCCAGTACTTC.

The chain recombines TRBV27 with TRBJ1-3, with D tentatively TRBD1 (5 bases). The CDR3 extends over 13 amino acids. V was shortened by 4 bases and J by 2 bases, with 6 bases between the two germline ends. Germline-derived CDR1 and CDR2 are MNHEY and SMNVEV (reference sequence). The CDR3 region has the DNA TGTGCCAGCAGTTCGACAGCTGGAAACACCATATATTTT. This gives the protein CASSSTAGNTIYF.

The V and J genes are TRBV3-1 (or the pseudogene TRBV3-2) and TRBJ2-5; 8 nucleotides line up with TRBD2. V shed 2 bases, J shed 2 bases, and the junction held 4 bases outside the gene matches. The CDR3 extends over 15 amino acids. Germline lookup yields CDR1 LGHDT and CDR2 YNNKEL (reference sequence). This CDR3 reads CASSQSERGQETQYF. CDR3 DNA: TGTGCCAGCAGCCAATCTGAGCGGGGGCAAGAGACCCAGTACTTC.

The gene calls are TRBV5-1 and TRBJ1-2; 8 nucleotides line up with TRBD1. Germline CDR1 SGHRS, CDR2 YFSETQ. V gave up 0 bases and J gave up 2 bases; unmatched junction bases: 3. CDR3 length equals 15 residues. CDR3 region: CASSLDNRGNYGYTF. Here the CDR3 DNA reads TGCGCCAGCAGCTTGGACAACAGGGGGAACTATGGCTACACCTTC.

This chain joins TRBV4-1 and TRBJ1-6; D gene uncertain. CDR1 MGHRA and CDR2 YSYEKL come from the germline V gene. Trimming cost V 1 base and J 8 bases, with 15 bases left between them. The CDR3 has 16 amino acids. The CDR3 nucleotides read TGCGCCAGCAGCCAAGCGGCCCACTGGGCAGATTCACCCCTCCACTTT. This encodes CASSQAAHWADSPLHF.

The rearrangement uses TRBV6-6 and TRBJ1-5, with a tentative D call TRBD1 (5 bases). CDR3 length: 15 residues. With 5 bases removed from V and 1 base from J, the gap between germline ends came to 12 bases. CDR1 and CDR2 (germline): MNHNY, SVGAGI (reference sequence). As DNA, the CDR3 is TGTGCCAGCAGTGGGACTGGGCTGAGCAATCAGCCCCAGCATTTT. It encodes CASSGTGLSNQPQHF.

The chain employs TRBV2 and TRBJ1-2; TRBD1 aligns across 11 bases. In germline, CDR1 is SNHLY, CDR2 FYNNEI. The CDR3 totals 15 residues. V lost 8 bases to trimming and J lost 6 bases; unmatched junction nucleotides: 11. The CDR3 DNA reads as TGTGCCAGCGTTCCAGGACAGGGGGCAAGGCATGGCTACACCTTC. The encoded protein is CASVPGQGARHGYTF.

This clone was observed a single time. This sequence joins TRBV5-1 and TRBJ1-2; possibly TRBD1 for D (6 bases). Trimming removed 4 bases from V and 4 bases from J, with 20 bases in between. CDR1 is SGHRS, CDR2 YFSETQ, per germline. This CDR3 contains 16 residues. The CDR3 here is CASSPDDGQFFYGYTF. The CDR3 bases are TGCGCCAGCAGCCCCGACGACGGACAGTTCTTCTATGGCTACACCTTC.

V gene TRBV2 combines with J gene TRBJ2-3, with unresolved D. Germline loops: CDR1 SNHLY, CDR2 FYNNEI. V was cut by 6 bases and J by 0 bases, with 7 bases left in between. The CDR3 covers 13 residues. The CDR3 region is CASSGPSTDTQYF. The CDR3 region has the DNA TGTGCCAGCAGCGGTCCTAGCACAGATACGCAGTATTTT.

V gene TRBV3-1 (or the pseudogene TRBV3-2) combines with J gene TRBJ2-7; 9 nucleotides align to TRBD1. Trimming took 0 bases from V and 5 from J; bases not matched to a gene: 2. Germline CDR1 LGHDT, CDR2 YNNKEL (reference sequence). This CDR3 spans 14 amino acids. CDR3 protein: CASSQDGTGNEQYF. The CDR3 DNA reads as TGTGCCAGCAGCCAAGATGGGACAGGGAACGAGCAGTACTTC.

The chain joins TRBV7-9 to TRBJ2-1; 7 bases align to TRBD2. Germline lookup yields CDR1 SEHNR and CDR2 FQNEAQ (reference sequence). The CDR3 consists of 15 residues. Trimming removed 3 bases from V and 5 bases from J; junction bases left unmatched: 7. The CDR3 sequence: CASSLALAENNEQFF. Written as DNA, the CDR3 is TGTGCCAGCAGCTTGGCTCTAGCGGAGAACAATGAGCAGTTCTTC. The variable domain in full, completed from reference TRBV7-9 and TRBJ2-1, reads DTGVSQNPRHKITKRGQNVTFRCDPISEHNRLYWYRQTLGQGPEFLTYFQNEAQLEKSRLLSDRFSAERPKGSFSTLEIQRTEQGDSAMYLCASSLALAENNEQFFGPGTRLTVL.

The chain links TRBV10-1 to TRBJ1-4; 9 bases are a match to TRBD1. The germline gives CDR1 WNHNN, CDR2 SYGVQD (reference sequence). This CDR3 has 17 residues. The J segment lost 8 bases and the V segment lost 8 bases, leaving 18 bases of the junction unmatched. The CDR3 sequence: CASSAGQGRGIEEKLFF. The CDR3 DNA reads TGCGCCAGCTCCGCGGGACAGGGACGGGGAATAGAGGAAAAACTGTTTTTT.

The chain combines TRBV4-2 with TRBJ2-2; TRBD2 agrees at 9 bases. CDR3 length: 19 amino acids. Per germline, CDR1 LGHNA and CDR2 YNFKEQ. V was pared by 0 bases and J by 0 bases, with 8 bases of the junction left unmatched. CDR3 sequence: CASSQDPSGAFANTGELFF. In DNA form, the CDR3 reads TGTGCCAGCAGCCAAGATCCTAGCGGGGCGTTCGCGAACACCGGGGAGCTGTTTTTT.

The chain links TRBV30 to TRBJ1-1; TRBD1 is a possible D gene (6 bases). Between the trimmed V and J ends, which lost 3 bases and 4 bases, there was a span of 12 bases. CDR1 GTSNPN and CDR2 SVGIG come from the germline V gene (reference sequence). CDR3 size: 13 residues. CDR3 protein: CAWSAGAGTEAFF. The CDR3 bases are TGTGCCTGGAGCGCAGGGGCAGGCACTGAAGCTTTCTTT.

This clone occurred once. The chain recombines TRBV19 with TRBJ2-7; 11 nucleotides agree with TRBD2. CDR1 is LNHDA, CDR2 SQIVND, per germline (reference sequence). This CDR3 spans 15 amino acids. The V and J ends lost 7 bases and 3 bases, in that order; junction bases with no gene match: 8. In DNA, the CDR3 is TGTGCCAGTACCCCTAGCGGGGGGAGAGGCTACGAGCAGTACTTC. Translating it yields CASTPSGGRGYEQYF.

The chain links TRBV19 to TRBJ2-4, with 7 bases matching TRBD2. CDR3 size: 15 residues. CDR1 LNHDA and CDR2 SQIVND come from the germline V gene (reference sequence). Germline trimming cut 7 bases from V and 0 bases from J; bases unmatched to any gene: 6. The DNA of the CDR3 is TGTGCCAGTAATTACGGGGGGATAGCCAAAAACATTCAGTACTTC. Protein: CASNYGGIAKNIQYF.